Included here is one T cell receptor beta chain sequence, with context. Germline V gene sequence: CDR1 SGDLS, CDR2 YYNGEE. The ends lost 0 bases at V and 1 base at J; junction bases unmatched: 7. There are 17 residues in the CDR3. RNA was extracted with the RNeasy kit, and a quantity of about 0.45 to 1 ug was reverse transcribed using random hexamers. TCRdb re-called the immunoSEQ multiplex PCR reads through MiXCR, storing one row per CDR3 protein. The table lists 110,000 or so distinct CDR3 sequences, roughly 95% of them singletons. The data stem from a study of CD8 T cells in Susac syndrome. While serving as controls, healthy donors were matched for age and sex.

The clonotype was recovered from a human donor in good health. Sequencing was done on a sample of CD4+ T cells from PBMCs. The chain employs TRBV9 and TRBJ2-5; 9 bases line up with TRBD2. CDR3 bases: TGTGCCAGCAGCGTAGGCTTTCTAGCGGGGCGCCAAGAGACCCAGTACTTC. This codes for CASSVGFLAGRQETQYF.